The 30 T cell receptor beta chains listed next were all sequenced from one sample in a study of T cell responses to AZD1222 COVID-19 vaccine. Only in-frame clones appear in the TCRdb table, and some are missing; sequencing was by immunoSEQ multiplex PCR. The data hold some 97,000 clones, with about 87% observed a single time. Sequencing was performed on peripheral blood, taken on day 0 of AZD1222 vaccination. The receptors come from an adult in good health.

The V call is TRBV27, the J call TRBJ2-7; 9 positions agree with TRBD2. Per germline, CDR1 MNHEY and CDR2 SMNVEV (reference sequence). Losses at the gene ends were 4 bases for V and 1 base for J; bases not matched to a gene: 11. This CDR3 comprises 17 residues. CDR3 in DNA: TGTGCCAGCAGTTGGACTGGGGCGGGGGGGAGATCCTACGAGCAGTACTTC. This encodes CASSWTGAGGRSYEQYF.

The chain combines TRBV5-6 with TRBJ1-4; D is possibly TRBD1 (5 bases). The germline V and J ends were trimmed by 0 bases and 0 bases, with 12 bases remaining between them. CDR3 length equals 17 residues. The germline V gene has CDR1 SGHDT and CDR2 YYEEEE. CDR3 in DNA: TGTGCCAGCAGCTTGGACAGGTCTCTAGCAACTAATGAAAAACTGTTTTTT. Its translation: CASSLDRSLATNEKLFF.

In DNA, the CDR3 is TGCGCCAGCCGAAGGACAGGGTCGGGATACAATGAGCAGTTCTTC. As protein: CASRRTGSGYNEQFF. The genes are TRBV5-1 and TRBJ2-1, with 8 bases identical to TRBD1. The CDR3 loop spans 15 amino acids. After removal of 7 bases from V and 4 bases from J, the junction contained 10 bases not matched to a gene. From germline, CDR1 is SGHRS and CDR2 YFSETQ.

V and J are TRBV11-3 and TRBJ1-1, with 7 bases matching TRBD1. The V gene end was trimmed by 5 bases and the J gene end by 8 bases; junction bases not matched to a gene: 17. From germline, CDR1 is SGHNT and CDR2 YENEEA. This CDR3 has 16 amino acids. CDR3 sequence reads: CASSLSSTGQRAEAFF. CDR3 nucleotides: TGTGCCAGCAGCCTATCCTCGACAGGGCAGCGAGCGGAAGCTTTCTTT.

The rearrangement joins TRBV19 to TRBJ2-2; 13 positions match TRBD2. J was trimmed by 6 bases and V by 6 bases; bases with no gene match: 22. CDR1 and CDR2 (germline): LNHDA, SQIVND (reference sequence). The CDR3 is made up of 21 amino acids. The CDR3 DNA follows: TGTGCCAGTAGCCTTACCCAACGACTAGCGGGGGGCCTCGGAGGGGCCGGGGAGCTGTTTTTT. It codes for CASSLTQRLAGGLGGAGELFF. Complete variable domain (other parts from reference TRBV19 and TRBJ2-2): DGGITQSPKYLFRKEGQNVTLSCEQNLNHDAMYWYRQDPGQGLRLIYYSQIVNDFQKGDIAEGYSVSREKKESFPLTVTSAQKNPTAFYLCASSLTQRLAGGLGGAGELFFGEGSRLTVL.

The genes are TRBV9 and TRBJ1-2, with a weak D call TRBD1 (5 bases). Between the trimmed V and J ends, which lost 1 base and 3 bases, there was a span of 10 bases. The CDR3 is 14 residues long. Germline V gene sequence: CDR1 SGDLS, CDR2 YYNGEE. This chain's CDR3 is CASSVTAQDYGYTF. The CDR3 bases are TGTGCCAGCAGCGTAACCGCACAGGACTATGGCTACACCTTC.

This chain connects TRBV25-1 to TRBJ1-2; D gene ambiguous. The CDR3 totals 11 residues. Germline loops: CDR1 MGHDK, CDR2 SYGVNS. V lost 6 bases, J lost 3 bases, and 5 bases lay in between. The CDR3 coding sequence is TGTGCCAGCAGGGTGGACTATGGCTACACCTTC. This encodes CASRVDYGYTF.

With respect to this clone: Sequence at one end of the junction differs from germline and may be a read error. This chain's CDR3 is CASSSPARRGGRTGTQYF. The CDR3 DNA is TGTGCCAGCAGCTCGCCTGCAAGGCGGGGGGGCCGTACAGGTACGCAGTATTTT. This chain joins TRBV5-4 and TRBJ2-3, with 9 bases lining up with TRBD2. Per the germline V gene, CDR1 is SGHNT and CDR2 is YYREEE (reference sequence). This CDR3 has 18 amino acids.

The chain uses TRBV11-3 and TRBJ2-2, with D unresolved. The V gene's germline CDR1 is SGHNT and CDR2 YENEEA. The CDR3 runs 18 residues. The V end lost 4 bases, the J end lost 2 bases, and 20 bases lay between the germline ends. CDR3 region: CASSSTSHIGKNTGELFF. For the CDR3, the DNA is TGTGCCAGCAGCTCAACATCCCATATCGGAAAAAACACCGGGGAGCTGTTTTTT.

The rearrangement joins TRBV13 to TRBJ1-1; no firm D call. This CDR3 is built from 13 residues. The V end was cut by 4 bases, the J end by 6 bases, with 12 bases between. Germline values: CDR1 PRHDT, CDR2 FYEKMQ (reference sequence). In DNA form, the CDR3 reads TGTGCCAGCAGCTCGCGGGGTATGGCTGAAGCTTTCTTT. Translation: CASSSRGMAEAFF.

The V gene is TRBV2, the J gene TRBJ1-6, with TRBD1 matching over 11 bases. The CDR3 consists of 16 residues. The ends lost 6 bases at V and 9 bases at J; junction bases unmatched: 10. Germline V lookup: CDR1 SNHLY, CDR2 FYNNEI. In nucleotides, the CDR3 is TGTGCCAGCAGCGGCCGGACAGGGGGCGCCGGTTCACCCCTCCACTTT. Translating it yields CASSGRTGGAGSPLHF.

The chain is built from TRBV3-1 (or the pseudogene TRBV3-2) and TRBJ1-2; a weak D match, TRBD1 (6 bases). V lost 1 base to trimming and J lost 0 bases, with 6 bases between them. This CDR3 has 14 amino acids. Germline CDR1 reads LGHDT; CDR2 reads YNNKEL (reference sequence). DNA for the CDR3: TGTGCCAGCAGCCAAGGGACAGCTAACTATGGCTACACCTTC. It translates to CASSQGTANYGYTF.

This clone was detected a few times. This sequence joins TRBV9 and TRBJ2-7; 7 bases fit TRBD1. The V gene's germline CDR1 is SGDLS and CDR2 YYNGEE. The CDR3 is made up of 14 amino acids. V lost 3 bases to trimming and J lost 5 bases; unmatched junction nucleotides: 8. The CDR3 here is CASSGRRTGDEQYF. Written as DNA, the CDR3 is TGTGCCAGCAGCGGACGCCGAACAGGGGACGAGCAGTACTTC.

The DNA of the CDR3 is TGTGCCAGCAGCCTACCTAGCGGGGGGGCCCCAGATACGCAGTATTTT. Protein: CASSLPSGGAPDTQYF. This chain uses TRBV28 with TRBJ2-3, with 12 bases identical to TRBD2. CDR1 MDHEN and CDR2 SYDVKM come from the germline V gene. After removal of 6 bases from V and 4 bases from J, the junction contained 8 bases not matched to a gene. This CDR3 contains 16 residues.

CDR3 sequence reads: CASSPPGERTEAFF. DNA of the CDR3: TGTGCCAGCTCACCACCAGGGGAGAGGACTGAAGCTTTCTTT. The rearrangement joins TRBV18 to TRBJ1-1; TRBD1 might be the D (5 bases). Per the germline V gene, CDR1 is KGHSH and CDR2 is LQKENI. Trimming cost V 0 bases and J 5 bases, with 10 bases left between them. The CDR3 length is 14 residues.

The chain is built from TRBV30 and TRBJ1-6, with D uncertain. Germline assignment: CDR1 GTSNPN and CDR2 SVGIG (reference sequence). V lost 4 bases to trimming and J lost 4 bases, with 11 bases between them. The CDR3 is made up of 14 amino acids. CDR3 amino acids: CAWNVGEYNSPLHF. CDR3 bases: TGTGCCTGGAACGTTGGAGAGTATAATTCACCCCTCCACTTT.

V gene TRBV7-8 combines with J gene TRBJ1-1; D call uncertain. The CDR3 consists of 13 residues. The ends were cut back, 4 bases at V and 8 bases at J, with 14 bases in the middle. Germline CDR1 SGHVS, CDR2 FQNEAQ. CDR3 nucleotides: TGTGCCAGCAGCTCTAGTCCAGACTGGGAAGCTTTCTTT. Translation: CASSSSPDWEAFF. Full variable domain (rest looked up from reference TRBV7-8 and TRBJ1-1): GAGVSQSPRYKVAKRGQDVALRCDPISGHVSLFWYQQALGQGPEFLTYFQNEAQLDKSGLPSDRFFAERPEGSVSTLKIQRTQQEDSAVYLCASSSSPDWEAFFGQGTRLTVV.

This clone has a handful of counts. V is TRBV11-2 and J is TRBJ1-1, with a possible D match to TRBD1 (5 bases). V gave up 0 bases and J gave up 3 bases, with 5 bases separating them. Germline values: CDR1 SGHAT, CDR2 FQNNGV. CDR3 length: 13 amino acids. CDR3 residues: CASSLEGDTEAFF. The CDR3, as DNA: TGTGCCAGCAGCTTAGAAGGGGACACTGAAGCTTTCTTT.

The V gene is TRBV3-1 (or the pseudogene TRBV3-2), the J gene TRBJ1-2; TRBD1 might be the D (5 bases). Germline V gene data show CDR1 as LGHDT and CDR2 as YNNKEL (reference sequence). With 4 bases removed from V and 4 bases from J, the gap between germline ends came to 10 bases. The CDR3 spans 13 residues. The CDR3 loop reads CASSRGGFYGYTF. For the CDR3, the DNA is TGTGCCAGCAGCCGCGGGGGGTTCTATGGCTACACCTTC.

The V gene is TRBV5-6, the J gene TRBJ1-2, with TRBD1 as a possible D gene (5 bases). Germline CDR1 SGHDT, CDR2 YYEEEE. Trimming removed 2 bases at V and 0 bases at J, with 14 bases between. The CDR3 is 16 residues long. The CDR3 nucleotides are TGTGCCAGCAGCTTAGAGACCATGACAGCTAACTATGGCTACACCTTC. Translation gives CASSLETMTANYGYTF.

This clone was seen only once. The chain couples TRBV3-1 (or the pseudogene TRBV3-2) to TRBJ1-2; a weak D match, TRBD1 (5 bases). Trimming took 1 base from V and 4 from J, leaving 13 bases between them. The CDR3 is 15 residues long. CDR1 and CDR2 (germline): LGHDT, YNNKEL (reference sequence). The CDR3 bases are TGTGCCAGCAGCCAAGGAATTGGGGGAGGCTATGGCTACACCTTC. Its protein is CASSQGIGGGYGYTF.

The rearrangement uses TRBV6-5 and TRBJ1-1, with no clear D. The CDR3 contains 14 residues. V shed 6 bases and J shed 0 bases, with 11 bases lying between them. Germline V gene sequence: CDR1 MNHEY, CDR2 SVGAGI. CDR3 in DNA: TGTGCCAGCAGCCTCGGAGGAGTGAACACTGAAGCTTTCTTT. As protein: CASSLGGVNTEAFF.

This clone was counted a single time. The V and J genes are TRBV5-6 and TRBJ1-5, with a tentative D call TRBD1 (6 bases). With 5 bases removed from V and 3 bases from J, the gap between germline ends came to 12 bases. CDR3 length: 14 residues. From germline, CDR1 is SGHDT and CDR2 YYEEEE. DNA for the CDR3: TGTGCCAGCAGTATCCAGGGGATCAATCAGCCCCAGCATTTT. Amino acid sequence: CASSIQGINQPQHF.

The chain uses TRBV20-1 and TRBJ1-6; maybe TRBD1 (6 bases). The CDR3 totals 13 residues. CDR1 is DFQATT, CDR2 SNEGSKA, per germline (reference sequence). The V and J ends lost 3 bases and 5 bases respectively, with 8 bases between them. The CDR3 here is CSASRGDNSPLHF. The CDR3 DNA sequence: TGCAGTGCTAGTAGGGGGGATAATTCACCCCTCCACTTT.

J is TRBJ1-1 and V is TRBV7-3, with D tentatively TRBD1 (6 bases). The germline gives CDR1 SGHTA, CDR2 FQGTGA. There are 16 residues in the CDR3. V shed 3 bases and J shed 0 bases, with 14 bases lying between them. The CDR3 here is CASSLSGVHMNTEAFF. The CDR3 region has the DNA TGTGCCAGCAGCTTGTCAGGGGTTCACATGAACACTGAAGCTTTCTTT.

With respect to this clone: One junction end disagrees with the germline gene, perhaps due to a read error. The rearrangement joins TRBV7-2 to TRBJ1-3, with 8 bases aligning to TRBD1. The CDR3 is 15 residues long. CDR1 is SGHTA and CDR2 is FQGNSA in the germline V gene. CDR3 sequence (DNA): TGTGCCAGCAGTTTAGACAGGGGCTCTGGAAACACCATATATTTT. Amino acids: CASSLDRGSGNTIYF.

The table lists this clone with a few counts. The CDR3 DNA reads TGTGCCAGTAGTATAGGGGGGGTCTCTGGGGCCAACGTCCTGACTTTC. This translates into CASSIGGVSGANVLTF. V usage is TRBV19 and J usage is TRBJ2-6; a weak D match, TRBD2 (6 bases). Per germline, CDR1 LNHDA and CDR2 SQIVND (reference sequence). This CDR3 comprises 16 residues. The ends were cut back, 1 base at V and 0 bases at J, with 7 bases in the middle.

The CDR3 here is CASSTDRADSGNTIYF. CDR3 nucleotides: TGCGCCAGCAGCACGGACAGGGCCGACTCTGGAAACACCATATATTTT. V is TRBV5-1 and J is TRBJ1-3; 8 bases are a match to TRBD1. The CDR3 consists of 16 residues. The V gene end was trimmed by 4 bases and the J gene end by 0 bases; junction bases not matched to a gene: 6. Per the germline V gene, CDR1 is SGHRS and CDR2 is YFSETQ.

Only one count was recorded for this clone. The chain carries TRBV29-1 and TRBJ1-1; D is unresolved. The CDR3 is 12 residues long. Germline assignment: CDR1 SQVTM and CDR2 ANQGSEA. The germline V and J ends were trimmed by 3 bases and 7 bases, with 12 bases remaining between them. The CDR3 here is CSVDDRRGEAFF. DNA of the CDR3: TGCAGCGTTGACGACCGTCGTGGTGAAGCTTTCTTT.

V gene TRBV27 combines with J gene TRBJ1-2; TRBD1 matches at 10 bases. There are 13 residues in the CDR3. Germline V lookup: CDR1 MNHEY, CDR2 SMNVEV (reference sequence). Losses at the gene ends were 6 bases for V and 8 bases for J; bases not matched to a gene: 6. In DNA, the CDR3 is TGTGCCAGCAGCCGACAGGGGGCATACGGCTACACCTTC. The encoded protein is CASSRQGAYGYTF.